One sample yielded the 25 T cell receptor beta chains listed below, sequenced in a study of PD-L1 blockade in urothelial cancer (dated by TCRdb to about 2017). In light of the paper, this sample's time point label describes: pretreatment peripheral blood. To prepare the library, the immunoSEQ multiplex PCR assay was applied. TCRdb stores this immuneACCESS table with in-frame sequences only. Part of the clones is absent; in the studies checked, under half of the shortfall reflects unresolved V genes, and no reason is known for the rest. Counted in this sample were tens of thousands of clones; around 81% of them appeared once. The top ten clones comprise 2.5% to 4% of the sample. The source was PBMCs, collected around atezolizumab (anti-PD-L1) treatment. Receptors were obtained from a man aged 65 to 85 with urothelial cancer.

This rearrangement joins TRBV27 to TRBJ2-1; 10 bases line up with TRBD2. The germline CDR1 and CDR2 sequences are MNHEY and SMNVEV (reference sequence). CDR3 length: 17 residues. J was trimmed by 4 bases and V by 1 base; bases with no gene match: 7. The CDR3 here is CASSLLASGSSYNEQFF. CDR3 sequence (DNA): TGTGCCAGCAGTTTATTGGCTAGCGGGAGCTCTTACAATGAGCAGTTCTTC.

The chain couples TRBV28 to TRBJ2-1, with TRBD2 matching 11 bases. The CDR3 has 15 residues. The junction had 4 bases not matched to a gene; V was cut back by 7 bases and J by 2 bases. Germline V gene lookup returns CDR1 MDHEN and CDR2 SYDVKM. CDR3 amino acids: CASTGSGRAYNEQFF. CDR3 coding DNA: TGTGCCAGCACCGGTAGCGGGAGGGCCTACAATGAGCAGTTCTTC.

This clone occurred a few times. This chain links TRBV5-1 with TRBJ1-2, with no clear D. Per the germline V gene, CDR1 is SGHRS and CDR2 is YFSETQ. The CDR3 is 12 residues long. The V and J ends lost 7 bases and 8 bases respectively, with 15 bases between them. The CDR3 here is CASAEGARGYTF. The CDR3 region has the DNA TGCGCCAGCGCGGAGGGCGCGCGGGGCTACACCTTC.

The sample holds a few counts of this clone. This chain joins TRBV5-1 and TRBJ2-7; no clear D gene. The germline V and J ends were trimmed by 0 bases and 3 bases, with 7 bases remaining between them. This CDR3 has 13 amino acids. CDR1 is SGHRS and CDR2 is YFSETQ in the germline V gene. The CDR3 DNA is TGCGCCAGCAGCTTGGGCGAGATCTACGAGCAGTACTTC. Amino acid sequence: CASSLGEIYEQYF. Filled out from reference TRBV5-1 and TRBJ2-7, the complete variable domain reads KAGVTQTPRYLIKTRGQQVTLSCSPISGHRSVSWYQQTPGQGLQFLFEYFSETQRNKGNFPGRFSGRQFSNSRSEMNVSTLELGDSALYLCASSLGEIYEQYFGPGTRLTVT.

J is TRBJ2-7 and V is TRBV2, with 7 bases lining up with TRBD1. Germline CDR1 SNHLY, CDR2 FYNNEI. The CDR3 covers 14 residues. V lost 5 bases, J lost 7 bases, and 11 bases stayed unmatched. The CDR3 nucleotides read TGTGCCAGCAGTATACGACAGGGTCGTTGGGAGCAGTACTTC. This gives the protein CASSIRQGRWEQYF.

This clone was counted between two and nine times. The chain links TRBV21-1 to TRBJ2-4; TRBD2 is the table's D call, not checked against the DNA. TRBV21-1 represents a pseudogene. The CDR3 covers 16 residues. CDR3 sequence: CANIGTSGRAGNIQYF. CDR3 coding DNA: TGTGCCAACATCGGGACTAGCGGGAGGGCCGGGAACATTCAGTACTTC.

V and J are TRBV28 and TRBJ2-7, with TRBD2 matching over 11 bases. Germline-derived CDR1 and CDR2 are MDHEN and SYDVKM. V was clipped by 3 bases and J by 7 bases; unmatched bases: 11. The CDR3 covers 16 residues. CDR3 amino acids: CASSLSIAGGPEEQYF. In nucleotides, the CDR3 is TGTGCCAGCAGTTTGAGCATAGCGGGAGGGCCGGAAGAGCAGTACTTC.

V and J are TRBV6-1 and TRBJ1-1; D unresolved. CDR1 MNHNS and CDR2 SASEGT come from the germline V gene. V dropped 1 base and J dropped 0 bases, with 6 bases sitting between them. The CDR3 totals 14 residues. The DNA of the CDR3 is TGTGCCAGCAGTGAAGTAAGCCTGAACACTGAAGCTTTCTTT. It specifies CASSEVSLNTEAFF.

This clone was observed once. The chain joins TRBV5-1 to TRBJ1-4; a weak D match, TRBD1 (5 bases). The germline V gene has CDR1 SGHRS and CDR2 YFSETQ. The CDR3 is 15 amino acids. V shed 5 bases and J shed 3 bases, with 14 bases lying between them. CDR3 residues: CASSKTARANEKLFF. The CDR3 bases are TGCGCCAGCAGTAAGACAGCGCGAGCTAATGAAAAACTGTTTTTT.

The J gene is TRBJ2-1, the V gene TRBV5-6; no clear D gene. CDR3 size: 15 residues. In germline, CDR1 is SGHDT, CDR2 YYEEEE. V dropped 1 base and J dropped 3 bases, with 11 bases sitting between them. The CDR3 sequence: CASSLRAMVYNEQFF. CDR3 nucleotides: TGTGCCAGCAGCTTGAGAGCGATGGTCTACAATGAGCAGTTCTTC.

This clone was observed once. The chain is built from TRBV7-2 and TRBJ1-4; 11 bases fit TRBD1. With 6 bases clipped from V and 8 bases from J, the junction kept 8 bases outside the gene matches. The germline gives CDR1 SGHTA, CDR2 FQGNSA. This CDR3 contains 15 residues. CDR3 sequence: CASRLSRTGGEKLFF. CDR3 DNA sequence: TGTGCCAGCAGGCTTAGTCGGACAGGGGGCGAAAAACTGTTTTTT.

This sequence joins TRBV5-4 and TRBJ2-2; 11 bases match TRBD2. This CDR3 has 17 amino acids. The germline gives CDR1 SGHNT, CDR2 YYREEE (reference sequence). V gave up 4 bases and J gave up 7 bases; unmatched junction bases: 12. CDR3 in DNA: TGTGCCAGCAGCCCCCAACTAGCGGGAGTCGGTGGCGGGGAGCTGTTTTTT. Translated: CASSPQLAGVGGGELFF. Full variable domain (outside the CDR3, taken from reference TRBV5-4 and TRBJ2-2): ETGVTQSPTHLIKTRGQQVTLRCSSQSGHNTVSWYQQALGQGPQFIFQYYREEENGRGNFPPRFSGLQFPNYSSELNVNALELDDSALYLCASSPQLAGVGGGELFFGEGSRLTVL.

This chain links TRBV5-1 with TRBJ2-5, with 8 bases matching TRBD1. Germline CDR1 reads SGHRS; CDR2 reads YFSETQ. Germline trimming cut 1 base from V and 2 bases from J; bases unmatched to any gene: 1. The CDR3 runs to 14 residues. The CDR3 DNA follows: TGCGCCAGCAGCTTGACAGGGGGACAAGAGACCCAGTACTTC. Protein sequence: CASSLTGGQETQYF.

The chain combines TRBV7-9 with TRBJ1-4; no definite D call. Trimming shortened V by 6 bases and J by 0 bases, and 8 bases separated the two germline ends. The CDR3 loop spans 14 amino acids. Germline V CDR1 and CDR2: SEHNR, FQNEAQ (reference sequence). The CDR3 sequence is CASSVGATNEKLFF. CDR3 nucleotide sequence: TGTGCCAGCAGTGTCGGAGCAACTAATGAAAAACTGTTTTTT.

The chain uses TRBV2 and TRBJ1-4; TRBD1 is a possible D gene (5 bases). Germline CDR1 SNHLY, CDR2 FYNNEI. V was shortened by 8 bases and J by 5 bases, with 18 bases between the two germline ends. This CDR3 comprises 15 residues. The CDR3 nucleotides are TGTGCCAGCGGGGAGGGACCGAGCTTAAATGAAAAACTGTTTTTT. This sequence encodes CASGEGPSLNEKLFF.

The chain uses TRBV9 and TRBJ1-3; D not resolved. The V gene's germline CDR1 is SGDLS and CDR2 YYNGEE. Trimming left V 0 bases short and J 0 bases short, with 10 bases between. The CDR3 loop spans 16 amino acids. CDR3 DNA sequence: TGTGCCAGCAGCGTAGCGGGTGGAAACTCTGGAAACACCATATATTTT. Amino acids: CASSVAGGNSGNTIYF.

The chain is built from TRBV7-2 and TRBJ1-5; no definite D call. There are 12 residues in the CDR3. CDR1 is SGHTA, CDR2 FQGNSA, per germline. V lost 5 bases, J lost 5 bases, and 7 bases lay in between. The CDR3 DNA is TGTGCCAGCAGCCACTTTGATCAGCCCCAGCATTTT. This translates into CASSHFDQPQHF.

The chain links TRBV5-8 to TRBJ1-2; D is unresolved. There are 14 residues in the CDR3. V dropped 5 bases and J dropped 0 bases, with 11 bases sitting between them. Looked up from germline, CDR1 is SGHTS and CDR2 is YDEGEE. CDR3 amino acids: CASRPFSANYGYTF. The CDR3 DNA reads as TGTGCCAGCAGACCTTTCAGCGCTAACTATGGCTACACCTTC.

The rearrangement uses TRBV6-5 and TRBJ2-7; 7 bases map to TRBD1. CDR1 is MNHEY and CDR2 is SVGAGI in the germline V gene. The CDR3 has 16 residues. J was trimmed by 4 bases and V by 3 bases; bases with no gene match: 12. CDR3 region: CASSYLAGAGGYEQYF. CDR3 nucleotides: TGTGCCAGCAGTTATTTAGCCGGGGCAGGGGGATACGAGCAGTACTTC.

This clone was seen only once. V usage is TRBV11-2 and J usage is TRBJ2-3, with TRBD2 matching 10 bases. The V segment lost 5 bases and the J segment 1 base; nucleotides outside the gene matches: 3. Germline assignment: CDR1 SGHAT and CDR2 FQNNGV. This CDR3 is 15 amino acids long. CDR3: CASSKGLAGTDTQYF. The CDR3 DNA reads TGTGCCAGCAGCAAAGGACTAGCGGGCACAGATACGCAGTATTTT.

The rearrangement uses TRBV6-5 and TRBJ1-2; 10 bases align to TRBD1. The CDR3 is 14 residues long. With 0 bases clipped from V and 7 bases from J, the junction kept 2 bases outside the gene matches. From germline, CDR1 is MNHEY and CDR2 SVGAGI. The CDR3 loop reads CASSYSRTGGGYTF. CDR3 coding DNA: TGTGCCAGCAGTTACTCAAGGACAGGGGGTGGCTACACCTTC.

The chain couples TRBV5-1 to TRBJ2-5; no definite D call. The CDR3 totals 13 residues. The V end lost 0 bases, the J end lost 0 bases, and 3 bases lay between the germline ends. Germline CDR1 and CDR2: SGHRS and YFSETQ. The CDR3 coding sequence is TGCGCCAGCAGCTTGGGAGACCAAGAGACCCAGTACTTC. Translated: CASSLGDQETQYF.

The chain has TRBV5-1 and TRBJ2-5; perhaps TRBD2 as D (7 bases). The V and J ends lost 6 bases and 2 bases respectively, with 17 bases between them. Looked up from germline, CDR1 is SGHRS and CDR2 is YFSETQ. This CDR3 is built from 15 residues. CDR3 in amino acids: CASNLGGVPQETQYF. The CDR3 DNA reads TGCGCCAGCAACTTAGGGGGGGTGCCGCAAGAGACCCAGTACTTC.

A few counts support this clone. The gene calls are TRBV6-5 and TRBJ2-7; 7 bases are shared with TRBD2. V shed 6 bases and J 7 bases; nucleotides not matched to a gene: 9. Germline V gene lookup returns CDR1 MNHEY and CDR2 SVGAGI. The length of the CDR3 is 13 residues. This chain's CDR3 is CASRPAPSGEQYF. In DNA, the CDR3 is TGTGCCAGCAGGCCCGCTCCTAGCGGTGAGCAGTACTTC.

V gene TRBV9 combines with J gene TRBJ2-2; the D is unclear. Trimming took 4 bases from V and 1 from J, leaving 11 bases between them. This CDR3 is built from 15 residues. CDR1 SGDLS and CDR2 YYNGEE come from the germline V gene. This CDR3 is CASSTRTVNTGELFF. The CDR3 DNA reads as TGTGCCAGCAGCACAAGAACCGTGAACACCGGGGAGCTGTTTTTT.